The clone carrying this T cell receptor (beta chain) was picked up a small number of times. The CDR3 runs to 14 residues. Trimming removed 6 bases from V and 2 bases from J, with 13 bases in between. In germline, CDR1 is MDHEN, CDR2 SYDVKM. Unique molecular identifiers were linked by the library to individual cDNA molecules. One entry per CDR3 protein, called by TCRdb with MiXCR from the RACE reads. The repertoire holds 190,000 or so distinct CDR3 sequences, with 24% as singletons. Time point given: patch test 3, about 24 weeks after DPC sensitization. The treatment was: therapeutic diphenylcyclopropenone sensitization with weekly scalp DPC. The data were taken from a study of human T cells and chemical hapten exposure. On the study more broadly: 2% DPC applied to an approximately 2 cm by approximately 2 cm arm area sensitized donors. Readings were taken at 6 days from patch tests that had applied 0.01% DPC to the upper back.

The rearrangement links TRBV28 to TRBJ2-5, with D tentatively TRBD2 (7 bases). The TCR originated in a woman aged 35 to 49 with alopecia areata. Some clones in this sample may be carry-over from other donors' samples. Specimen: whole blood, collected in connection with sensitization to the hapten diphenylcyclopropenone (DPC). This CDR3 is CASSLGGGQETQYF. The CDR3 DNA reads TGTGCCAGCAGCTTGGGAGGGGGGCAAGAGACCCAGTACTTC.